Sequencing of this T cell receptor beta chain was carried out in a study of cytomegalovirus exposure and HLA in healthy donors. Points from the study as a whole: The authors later found HLA-associated TCR beta chains more clonally expanded than equally common others. The study flagged approximately 180 TCR beta chains as cytomegalovirus-associated. The analysis excluded some indistinguishable V segments, including TRBV6-2 and TRBV6-3. While the bulk of TCR sequences proved rare, some public TCRs turned up in many donors.

The PCR made use of 60 Vbeta and 13 Jbeta primers. Repertoires were generated with immunoSEQ multiplex PCR, while TCRdb's copy carries only in-frame clones and drops some. The sample yields some 130,000 clones, roughly 9.8% seen once. The CDR3 is 14 amino acids. CDR1 and CDR2 (germline): MNHNS, SASEGT. With 6 bases clipped from V and 11 bases from J, the junction kept 12 bases outside the gene matches. A note on this clone: The antigen is unknown.

The chain combines TRBV6-1 with TRBJ1-1, with 10 bases fitting TRBD1. The TCR was taken from a middle-aged man in good health and CMV-seronegative. The sample was PBMCs. The CDR3 reads CASRTGTGVVLAFF. In DNA, the CDR3 is TGTGCCAGCAGGACCGGGACAGGGGTCGTTTTGGCTTTCTTT.